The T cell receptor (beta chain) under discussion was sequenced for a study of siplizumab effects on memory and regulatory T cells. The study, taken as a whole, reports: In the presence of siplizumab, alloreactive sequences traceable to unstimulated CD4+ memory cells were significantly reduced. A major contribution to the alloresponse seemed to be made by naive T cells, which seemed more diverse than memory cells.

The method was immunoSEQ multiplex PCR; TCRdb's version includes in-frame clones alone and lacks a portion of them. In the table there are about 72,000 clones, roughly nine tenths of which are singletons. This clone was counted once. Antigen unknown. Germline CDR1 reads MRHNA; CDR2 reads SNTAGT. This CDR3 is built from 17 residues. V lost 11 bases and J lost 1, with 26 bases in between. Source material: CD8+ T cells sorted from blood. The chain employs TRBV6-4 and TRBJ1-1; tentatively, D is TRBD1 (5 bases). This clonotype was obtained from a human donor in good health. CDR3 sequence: CASRGGQPPVANTEAFF. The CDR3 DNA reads TGTGCCTCTCGGGGGGGTCAGCCACCGGTGGCGAACACTGAAGCTTTCTTT.